Listed below are T cell receptor beta chains from one sample, sequenced in a study of blood T cell repertoires in COVID-19. Profiling relied on immunoSEQ multiplex PCR, and the TCRdb table lists in-frame clones only, not all of them. The sample contains 90,000 to 100,000 clones, 90% of which appear only once. The sample was peripheral blood. The receptors shown here come from a man aged 45-65 years with acute or convalescent COVID-19. Each CDR3 is given with its conserved first and last residue. Fields, in order: clone size, J gene, V gene, D gene, CDR3 protein, CDR3 DNA. A D gene is named only where the DNA matches it firmly. Expanded clones are given a class, and other clones once, few, many or no size at all.

clone_size: -
j_call: TRBJ2-1
v_call: TRBV24-1
d_call: -
cdr3_aa: CATSDGPGHSTIEQFF
cdr3_nt: TGTGCCACCAGTGATGGACCGGGACATTCTACAATAGAGCAGTTCTTC

clone_size: few
j_call: TRBJ1-3
v_call: TRBV19
d_call: TRBD1
cdr3_aa: CATSFRWIQGSGNTIYF
cdr3_nt: TGTGCCACTTCGTTTAGATGGATACAGGGGAGTGGAAACACCATATATTTT

clone_size: -
j_call: TRBJ2-2
v_call: TRBV19
d_call: TRBD1
cdr3_aa: CASSTGQDLGTGELFF
cdr3_nt: TGTGCCAGTAGTACAGGACAGGACCTAGGTACCGGGGAGCTGTTTTTT

clone_size: -
j_call: TRBJ2-5
v_call: TRBV11-2
d_call: -
cdr3_aa: CASSPSADQETQYF
cdr3_nt: TGTGCCAGCAGCCCTAGCGCCGACCAAGAGACCCAGTACTTC

clone_size: -
j_call: TRBJ2-7
v_call: TRBV3-1/TRBV3-2
d_call: TRBD2
cdr3_aa: CASSQGVGTSSYEQYF
cdr3_nt: TGTGCCAGCAGCCAAGGGGTTGGGACTAGCTCCTACGAGCAGTACTTC

clone_size: -
j_call: TRBJ2-1
v_call: TRBV27
d_call: TRBD2
cdr3_aa: CASRPRSSGKHYNEQFF
cdr3_nt: TGTGCCAGCAGACCCCGGAGTAGCGGGAAACATTACAATGAGCAGTTCTTC

clone_size: -
j_call: TRBJ2-1
v_call: TRBV18
d_call: TRBD1
cdr3_aa: CASSPRTGLENEQFF
cdr3_nt: TGTGCCAGCTCACCACGGACAGGGTTAGAGAATGAGCAGTTCTTC

clone_size: few
j_call: TRBJ1-4
v_call: TRBV24-1
d_call: -
cdr3_aa: CATSDPTQPGKLFF
cdr3_nt: TGTGCCACCAGTGATCCCACACAGCCCGGAAAACTGTTTTTT

clone_size: -
j_call: TRBJ1-2
v_call: TRBV11-2
d_call: -
cdr3_aa: CASSLDRANYGYTF
cdr3_nt: TGTGCCAGCAGCTTGGACAGAGCTAACTATGGCTACACCTTC

clone_size: few
j_call: TRBJ1-6
v_call: TRBV3-1/TRBV3-2
d_call: -
cdr3_aa: CASSHGDRPYNSPLHF
cdr3_nt: TGTGCCAGCAGCCACGGAGACAGGCCCTATAATTCACCCCTCCACTTT

clone_size: once
j_call: TRBJ2-1
v_call: TRBV19
d_call: TRBD2
cdr3_aa: CASSVRASGSSYNEQFF
cdr3_nt: TGTGCCAGTAGTGTGAGGGCTAGCGGGAGCTCCTACAATGAGCAGTTCTTC

clone_size: once
j_call: TRBJ2-5
v_call: TRBV21-1
d_call: -
cdr3_aa: CASKKGIPRSKETQYF
cdr3_nt: TGTGCCAGCAAAAAGGGGATCCCTAGGTCAAAAGAGACCCAGTACTTC

clone_size: -
j_call: TRBJ1-6
v_call: TRBV6-2/TRBV6-3
d_call: TRBD1
cdr3_aa: CASSYPGQGTSPLHF
cdr3_nt: TGTGCCAGCAGTTACCCGGGACAGGGGACTTCACCCCTCCACTTT

clone_size: -
j_call: TRBJ2-7
v_call: TRBV9
d_call: TRBD2
cdr3_aa: CASSVGAGGPYEQYF
cdr3_nt: TGTGCCAGCAGCGTAGGAGCGGGAGGCCCCTACGAGCAGTACTTC

clone_size: -
j_call: TRBJ1-2
v_call: TRBV7-9
d_call: TRBD1
cdr3_aa: CASSSPSKGADYGYTF
cdr3_nt: TGTGCCAGCAGCTCCCCTTCGAAGGGGGCCGACTATGGCTACACCTTC

clone_size: -
j_call: TRBJ1-5
v_call: TRBV4-3
d_call: -
cdr3_aa: CASSQDGGGAGPQHF
cdr3_nt: TGCGCCAGCAGCCAAGATGGGGGCGGCGCGGGGCCCCAGCATTTT

clone_size: -
j_call: TRBJ1-5
v_call: TRBV18
d_call: TRBD1
cdr3_aa: CASSPTGENQPQHF
cdr3_nt: TGTGCCAGCTCGCCGACAGGGGAGAATCAGCCCCAGCATTTT

clone_size: -
j_call: TRBJ1-4
v_call: TRBV2
d_call: -
cdr3_aa: CASSLGLRLGNWEKLFF
cdr3_nt: TGTGCCAGCAGTTTGGGGCTTCGGTTAGGGAATTGGGAAAAACTGTTTTTT

clone_size: -
j_call: TRBJ2-1
v_call: TRBV29-1
d_call: -
cdr3_aa: CSVGRGAGEQFF
cdr3_nt: TGCAGCGTTGGTCGCGGGGCGGGTGAGCAGTTCTTC

clone_size: -
j_call: TRBJ2-7
v_call: TRBV5-5
d_call: TRBD1
cdr3_aa: CASSLDPGGAYEQYF
cdr3_nt: TGTGCCAGCAGCTTGGACCCAGGGGGCGCGTACGAGCAGTACTTC

clone_size: -
j_call: TRBJ1-1
v_call: TRBV6-5
d_call: TRBD1
cdr3_aa: CASSPMTGGTEAFF
cdr3_nt: TGTGCCAGCAGCCCCATGACAGGGGGCACTGAAGCTTTCTTT

clone_size: -
j_call: TRBJ2-1
v_call: TRBV20-1
d_call: -
cdr3_aa: CSASRAGVSYNEQFF
cdr3_nt: TGCAGTGCTAGTCGAGCGGGCGTCTCCTACAATGAGCAGTTCTTC

clone_size: -
j_call: TRBJ2-7
v_call: TRBV3-1/TRBV3-2
d_call: -
cdr3_aa: CASSQDRTALISYEQYF
cdr3_nt: TGTGCCAGCAGCCAAGATCGCACAGCCTTAATATCGTACGAGCAGTACTTC

clone_size: -
j_call: TRBJ2-7
v_call: TRBV5-6
d_call: -
cdr3_aa: CASSLSGQGGHEQYF
cdr3_nt: TGTGCCAGCAGCTTGAGTGGGCAGGGGGGCCACGAGCAGTACTTC

clone_size: -
j_call: TRBJ2-1
v_call: TRBV11-2
d_call: -
cdr3_aa: CASSQTRVEQFF
cdr3_nt: TGTGCCAGCAGCCAGACTAGGGTTGAGCAGTTCTTC

clone_size: -
j_call: TRBJ1-2
v_call: TRBV30
d_call: -
cdr3_aa: CAWIKGGVNYGYTF
cdr3_nt: TGTGCCTGGATAAAAGGGGGAGTCAACTATGGCTACACCTTC

clone_size: -
j_call: TRBJ2-5
v_call: TRBV7-9
d_call: TRBD2
cdr3_aa: CASREAGAGETQYF
cdr3_nt: TGTGCCAGCAGAGAAGCGGGAGCAGGGGAGACCCAGTACTTC

clone_size: -
j_call: TRBJ1-6
v_call: TRBV25-1
d_call: -
cdr3_aa: CASKRTVPLGSPLHF
cdr3_nt: TGTGCCAGCAAAAGGACAGTTCCCCTGGGGTCACCCCTCCACTTT

clone_size: -
j_call: TRBJ1-3
v_call: TRBV6-5
d_call: -
cdr3_aa: CASRATGLSGNTIYF
cdr3_nt: TGTGCCAGCAGGGCTACAGGACTATCTGGAAACACCATATATTTT

clone_size: -
j_call: TRBJ1-4
v_call: TRBV5-1
d_call: TRBD1
cdr3_aa: CASSSGQGNEKLFF
cdr3_nt: TGCGCCAGCAGCTCCGGACAGGGGAACGAAAAACTGTTTTTT

clone_size: once
j_call: TRBJ2-5
v_call: TRBV10-1
d_call: TRBD1
cdr3_aa: CASSVASWVNAADRVGETQYF
cdr3_nt: TGCGCCAGCAGTGTGGCGAGTTGGGTAAACGCGGCGGACAGGGTGGGGGAGACCCAGTACTTC